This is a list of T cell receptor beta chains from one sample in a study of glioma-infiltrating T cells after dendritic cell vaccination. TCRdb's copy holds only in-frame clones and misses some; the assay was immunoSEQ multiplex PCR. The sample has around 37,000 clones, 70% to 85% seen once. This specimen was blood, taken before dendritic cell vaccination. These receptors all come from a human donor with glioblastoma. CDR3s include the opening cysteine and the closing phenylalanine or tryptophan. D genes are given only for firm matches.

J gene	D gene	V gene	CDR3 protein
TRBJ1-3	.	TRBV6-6	CASSYTGSGNTIYF
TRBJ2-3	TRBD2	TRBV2	CASSVFGGGVGDTQYF
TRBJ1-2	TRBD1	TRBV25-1	CASSASRAGGTGYTF
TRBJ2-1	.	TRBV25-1	CASSGIPRGPSYNEQFF
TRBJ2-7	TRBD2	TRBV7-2	CASSLRTGLLAGGEHEQYF
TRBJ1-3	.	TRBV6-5	CASSYGDNRGNTIYF
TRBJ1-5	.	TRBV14	CASSQGAGGQPQHF
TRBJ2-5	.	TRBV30	CAWSTIEGQETQYF
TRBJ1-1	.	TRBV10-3	CAITGQRDTEAFF
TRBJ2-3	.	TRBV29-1	CSVEVGGRGTDTQYF
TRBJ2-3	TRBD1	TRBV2	CASKGAGTLTDTQYF
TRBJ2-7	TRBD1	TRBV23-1	CASSQSFRGTGAYEQYF
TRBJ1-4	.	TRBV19	CASKRAGIEKLFF
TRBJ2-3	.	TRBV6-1	CASSNRVGTDTQYF
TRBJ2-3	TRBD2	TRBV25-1	CASRGEGPQGTDTQYF
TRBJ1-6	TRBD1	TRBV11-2	CASSFGDRVESPLHF
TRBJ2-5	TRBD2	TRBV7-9	CASSRERGGFETQYF
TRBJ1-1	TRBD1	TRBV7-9	CASSLLGQGTEAFF
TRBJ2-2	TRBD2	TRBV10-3	CAISVGTTTGELFF
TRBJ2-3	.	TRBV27	CASSSPGGRTSTDTQYF
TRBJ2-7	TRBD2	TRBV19	CASSILLAGAYEQYF
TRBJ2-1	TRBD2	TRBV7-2	CASSLISGGLRYNEQFF
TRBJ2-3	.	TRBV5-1	CASSRAQGIDTQYF
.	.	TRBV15	CATSGRTSSSEQYF
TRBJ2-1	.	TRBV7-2	CASSLARGEQFF
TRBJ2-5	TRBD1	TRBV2	CASSQDRGRETQYF
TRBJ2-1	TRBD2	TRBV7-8	CASSSGLGGNEQFF
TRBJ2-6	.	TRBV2	CASSDYSHGANVLTF
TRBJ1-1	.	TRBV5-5	CASSLNLPPTTEAFF
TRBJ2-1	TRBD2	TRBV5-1	CASGLSGLAGVYNEQFF
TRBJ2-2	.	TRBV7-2	CASSFGGSNTGELFF
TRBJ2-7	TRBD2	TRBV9	CASGEAGGPQEQYF
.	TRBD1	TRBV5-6	CASSLGQGAEYEQYF
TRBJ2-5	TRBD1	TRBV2	CASTADRAETQYF
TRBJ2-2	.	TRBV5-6	CASSQTGSPRFGELFF
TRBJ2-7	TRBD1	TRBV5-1	CASSFAGGYEQYF
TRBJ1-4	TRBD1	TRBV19	CASSTPGGPDEKLFF
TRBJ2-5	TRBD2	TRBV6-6	CASSLDLAGGQETQYF
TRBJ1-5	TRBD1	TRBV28	CASSSGTGNYQPQHF
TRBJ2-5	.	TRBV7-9	CASTGAPDSQETQYF
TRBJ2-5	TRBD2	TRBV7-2	CASSLEGLAGGGETQYF
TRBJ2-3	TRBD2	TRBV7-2	CASSFSGGLGTDTQYF
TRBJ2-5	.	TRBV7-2	CASSFAGEETQYF
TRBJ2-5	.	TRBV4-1	CASSQVPGTQETQYF
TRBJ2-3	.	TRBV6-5	CASSYEAFTQYF
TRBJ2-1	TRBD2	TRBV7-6	CASSSSGVRTNEQFF
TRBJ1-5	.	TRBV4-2	CASSQGGSGQPQHF
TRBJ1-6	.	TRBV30	CAWSVLSQSNSPLHF
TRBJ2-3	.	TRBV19	CASTRTGTALDTQYF
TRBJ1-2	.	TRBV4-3	CASSQQEHYGYTF
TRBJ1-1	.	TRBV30	CAWDRRQTAFF
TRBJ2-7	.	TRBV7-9	CASSLGGAGESF
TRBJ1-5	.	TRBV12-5	CASGLFNQPQHF
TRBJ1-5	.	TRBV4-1	CASSQGEYQPQHF
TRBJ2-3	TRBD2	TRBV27	CASSGLAGTSTDTQYF
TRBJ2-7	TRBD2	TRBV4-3	CASSQGTSFSYEQYF
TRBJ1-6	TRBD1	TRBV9	CASSVQGQGPRPLHF
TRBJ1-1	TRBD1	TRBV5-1	CASIDTGANTEAFF